This entry features one T cell receptor (beta chain) sequence. These data originate in a study of blood T cell repertoires in COVID-19. Assay used: immunoSEQ multiplex PCR; TCRdb lists only in-frame clones, some missing. The data show approximately 150,000 clones, about 84% seen once. From germline, CDR1 is SGHDT and CDR2 YYEEEE. This CDR3 spans 17 amino acids. Between the trimmed V and J ends, which lost 2 bases and 4 bases, there was a span of 21 bases. This receptor was taken from a middle-aged man who had recovered from COVID-19. This chain joins TRBV5-6 and TRBJ1-2, with D hard to call. Sequenced input: PBMCs or T cells enriched from blood (not recorded which). CDR3 DNA: TGTGCCAGCAGCTTTAGCGATGGACGCCGTTCAATCTATGGCTACACCTTC. As protein: CASSFSDGRRSIYGYTF.